These 2 T cell receptor beta chains were sequenced from one sample in a study of cytomegalovirus exposure and HLA in healthy donors. PCR employed 60 Vbeta and 13 Jbeta primers. Profiling relied on immunoSEQ multiplex PCR, and the TCRdb table lists in-frame clones only, not all of them. The data contain roughly 200,000 clones, approximately 85% of them singletons. Material for sequencing was PBMCs. Receptors originate from a woman aged 45-65 years in good health and CMV-seronegative.

The chain recombines TRBV5-1 with TRBJ2-1; 7 bases line up with TRBD1. CDR1 SGHRS and CDR2 YFSETQ come from the germline V gene. J lost 5 bases, V lost 4 bases, and 9 bases had no gene match. The CDR3 extends over 15 amino acids. CDR3 bases: TGCGCCAGCAGCCGTAGACAGGGAAATAACAATGAGCAGTTCTTC. It translates to CASSRRQGNNNEQFF.

The J gene is TRBJ1-1, the V gene TRBV2; perhaps TRBD1 as D (5 bases). The CDR3 is made up of 12 amino acids. Per germline, CDR1 SNHLY and CDR2 FYNNEI. The V and J ends lost 6 bases and 4 bases respectively, with 9 bases between them. This CDR3 is CASRGGGTEAFF. The CDR3 DNA reads as TGTGCCAGCAGGGGGGGAGGCACTGAAGCTTTCTTT.